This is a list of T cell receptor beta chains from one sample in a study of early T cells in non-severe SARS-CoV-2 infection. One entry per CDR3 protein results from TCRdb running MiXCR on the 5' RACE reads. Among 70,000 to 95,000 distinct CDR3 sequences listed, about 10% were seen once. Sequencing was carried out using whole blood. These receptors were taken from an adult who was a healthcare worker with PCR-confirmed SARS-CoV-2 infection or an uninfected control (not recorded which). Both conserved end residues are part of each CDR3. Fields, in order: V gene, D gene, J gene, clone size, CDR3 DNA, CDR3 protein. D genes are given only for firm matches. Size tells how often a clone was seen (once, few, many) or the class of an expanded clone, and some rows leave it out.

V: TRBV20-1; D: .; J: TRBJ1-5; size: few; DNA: TGCAGTGCTTTGGACAGCTATAGCAATCAGCCCCAGCATTTT; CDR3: CSALDSYSNQPQHF
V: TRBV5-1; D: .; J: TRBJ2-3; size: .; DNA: TGCGCCAGCAGCCGAGGGACTACAGATACGCAGTATTTT; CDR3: CASSRGTTDTQYF
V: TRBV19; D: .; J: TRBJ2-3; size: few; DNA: TGTGCCAGTAGTCATCAACTCAGCACAGATACGCAGTATTTT; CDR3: CASSHQLSTDTQYF
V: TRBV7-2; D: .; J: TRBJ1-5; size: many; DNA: TGTGCCAGCACCCTAGGGGGTTGGAGCAATCAGCCCCAGCATTTT; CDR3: CASTLGGWSNQPQHF
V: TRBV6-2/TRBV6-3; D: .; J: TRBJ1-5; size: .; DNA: TGTGCCAGCAGTTTTCTAGGGGGGGCTTACCAGCCCCAGCATTTT; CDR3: CASSFLGGAYQPQHF
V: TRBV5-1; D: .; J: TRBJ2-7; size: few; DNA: TGCGCCAGCAGGTGGGGGAGCTCCTACGAGCAGTACTTC; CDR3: CASRWGSSYEQYF
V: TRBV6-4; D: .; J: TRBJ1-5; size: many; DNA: TGTGCCAGCAGTCAGCATTATAGCAATCAGCCCCAGCATTTT; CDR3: CASSQHYSNQPQHF
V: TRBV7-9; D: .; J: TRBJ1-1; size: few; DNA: TGTGCCAGCAGCTTAGCGTGGAACACTGAAGCTTTCTTT; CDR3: CASSLAWNTEAFF
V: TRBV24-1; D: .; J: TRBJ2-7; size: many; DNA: TGTGCCACCTCCACGATTGGGAACGAGCAGTACTTC; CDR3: CATSTIGNEQYF
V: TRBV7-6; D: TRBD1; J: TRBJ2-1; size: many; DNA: TGTGCCAGCAGCGCCGGGACAGGGGGCGCGGACTACAATGAGCAGTTCTTC; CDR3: CASSAGTGGADYNEQFF
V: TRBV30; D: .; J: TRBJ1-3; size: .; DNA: TGTGCCTGGAAGCGTCCACGCTCTGGAAACACCATACATTTT; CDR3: CAWKRPRSGNTIHF
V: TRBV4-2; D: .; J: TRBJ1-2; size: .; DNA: TGTGCCAGCAGCCAAGAAACGGGGGCCGCTAACTATGGCTACACCTTC; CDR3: CASSQETGAANYGYTF
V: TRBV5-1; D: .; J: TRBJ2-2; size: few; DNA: TGCGCCAGCAGCTTGGAATCAGGGATCCCATCGTCCGGGGAGCTGTTTTTT; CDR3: CASSLESGIPSSGELFF
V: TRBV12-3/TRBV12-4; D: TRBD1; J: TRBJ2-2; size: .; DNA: TGTGCCAGCAGCCCTTTCGGACAGGGCGACACCGGGGAGCTGTTTTTT; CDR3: CASSPFGQGDTGELFF
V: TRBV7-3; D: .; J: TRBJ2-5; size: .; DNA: TGTGCCAGCAGCAAGAATGTCCAAGAGACCCAGTACTTC; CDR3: CASSKNVQETQYF
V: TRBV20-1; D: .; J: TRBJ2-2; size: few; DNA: TGCAGTGCTAGAGATCTTTCGTTCGGGGAGCTGTTTTTT; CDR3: CSARDLSFGELFF
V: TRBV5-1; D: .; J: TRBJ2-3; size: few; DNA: TGCGCCAGCAGCTTAATTACCCGTAGCACAGATACGCAGTATTTT; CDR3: CASSLITRSTDTQYF
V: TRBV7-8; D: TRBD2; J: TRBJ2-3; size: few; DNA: TGTGCCAGCAGCTTACGGGCTAGCGGGGGGATAGATACGCAGTATTTT; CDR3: CASSLRASGGIDTQYF
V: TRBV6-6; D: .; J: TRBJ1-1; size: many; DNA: TGTGCCAGCAGTTACACCGCAACTACTGAAGCTTTCTTT; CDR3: CASSYTATTEAFF
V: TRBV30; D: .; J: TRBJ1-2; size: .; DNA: TGTGCCTGGAGTCAGAAGGGATCCCATGGCTACACCTTC; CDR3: CAWSQKGSHGYTF
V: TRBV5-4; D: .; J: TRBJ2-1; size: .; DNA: TGTGCCAGCAGCCCGGCGGGGGCCCTCTATGTTGAGCAGTTCTTC; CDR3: CASSPAGALYVEQFF
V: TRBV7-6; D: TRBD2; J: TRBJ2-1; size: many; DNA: TGTGCCAGCAGCTTAGCGCTCAGCGGGGGAGGTTATGAGCAGTTCTTC; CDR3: CASSLALSGGGYEQFF
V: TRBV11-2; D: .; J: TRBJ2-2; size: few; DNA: TGTGCCAGCAGCTTAGTTTCAGGCAACACCGGGGAGCTGTTTTTT; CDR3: CASSLVSGNTGELFF
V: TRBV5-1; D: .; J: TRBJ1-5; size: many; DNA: TGCGCCAGCAGCTTGGATAGGAATCAGCCCCAGCATTTT; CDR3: CASSLDRNQPQHF
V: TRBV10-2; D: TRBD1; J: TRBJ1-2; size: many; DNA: TGCGCCAGCAGTGAGGGGACAGGCGGCTACACCTTC; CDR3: CASSEGTGGYTF
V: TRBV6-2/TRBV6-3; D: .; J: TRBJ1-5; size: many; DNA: TGTGCCAGCAGTTACGGGCAGCTCAATCAGCCCCAGCATTTT; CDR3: CASSYGQLNQPQHF
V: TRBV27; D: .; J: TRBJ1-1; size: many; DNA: TGTGCCAGCAGTTTATCAGGGGTCTCGGCGACTGAAGCTTTCTTT; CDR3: CASSLSGVSATEAFF
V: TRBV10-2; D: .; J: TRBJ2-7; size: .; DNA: TGCGCCAGCAGTGCGGTCAGCTCCTACGAGCAGTACTTC; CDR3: CASSAVSSYEQYF
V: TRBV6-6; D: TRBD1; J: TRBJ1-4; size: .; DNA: TGTGCCAGCAAACCCAGGGGGACGGGTAATGAAAAACTGTTTTTT; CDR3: CASKPRGTGNEKLFF
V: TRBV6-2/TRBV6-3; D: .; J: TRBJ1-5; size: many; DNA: TGTGCCAGCACGCCCCGACCGCCCCAGCATTTT; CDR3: CASTPRPPQHF
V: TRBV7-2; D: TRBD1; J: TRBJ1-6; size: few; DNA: TGTGCCAGCAGCCCAGCCGGGACAGGGATGAATTCACCCCTCCACTTT; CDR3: CASSPAGTGMNSPLHF
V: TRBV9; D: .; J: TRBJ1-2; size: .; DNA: TGTGCCAGCAGATCTCAGGAACCCTATGGCTACACCTTC; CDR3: CASRSQEPYGYTF
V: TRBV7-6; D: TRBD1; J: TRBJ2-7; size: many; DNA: TGTGCCAGCAGCACCAATTTTCGGACAGGGAAGTACGAGCAGTACTTC; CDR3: CASSTNFRTGKYEQYF
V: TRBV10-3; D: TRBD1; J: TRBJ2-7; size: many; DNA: TGTGCCATCAGTGCTACAGGGGGTCTTTCCTCCTACGAGCAGTACTTC; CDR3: CAISATGGLSSYEQYF
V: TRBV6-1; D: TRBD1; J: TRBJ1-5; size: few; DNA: TGTGCCAGCAGTCCGGCAGGGGGCTGGGGTCAGCCCCAGCATTTT; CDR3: CASSPAGGWGQPQHF
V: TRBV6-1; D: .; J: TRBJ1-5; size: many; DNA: TGTGCCAGCAGTGGACCCGATTATCAGCCCCAGCATTTT; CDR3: CASSGPDYQPQHF
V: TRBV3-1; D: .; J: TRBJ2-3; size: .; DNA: TGTGCCAGCAGCGACGGGGGCGCCCGGGCAGATACGCAGTATTTT; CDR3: CASSDGGARADTQYF
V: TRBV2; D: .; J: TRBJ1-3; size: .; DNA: TGTGCCAGCGTCCTTAACTCTGGAAACACCATATATTTT; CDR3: CASVLNSGNTIYF
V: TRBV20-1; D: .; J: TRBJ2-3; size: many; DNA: TGCAGTGCTAGTATCGTGGGCAACACAGATACGCAGTATTTT; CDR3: CSASIVGNTDTQYF
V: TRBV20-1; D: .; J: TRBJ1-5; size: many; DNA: TGCAGTGCTAGAGATCAAGGGATTAGCAATCAGCCCCAGCATTTT; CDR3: CSARDQGISNQPQHF
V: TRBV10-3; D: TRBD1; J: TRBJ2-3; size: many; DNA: TGTGCCAGCCGCACGGGACAGGGGGATTCAGATACGCAGTATTTT; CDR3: CASRTGQGDSDTQYF
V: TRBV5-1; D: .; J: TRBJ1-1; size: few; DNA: TGCGCCAGCAGCCGCAGGGGCATGAACACTGAAGCTTTCTTT; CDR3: CASSRRGMNTEAFF
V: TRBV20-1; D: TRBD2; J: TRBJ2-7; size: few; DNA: TGCAGTGCCAGCCATCAGCGGGGGGGAGTCTACGAGCAGTACTTC; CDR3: CSASHQRGGVYEQYF
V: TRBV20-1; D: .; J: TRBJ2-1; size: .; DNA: TGCAGTGTCGAGGGGCCCTATGAGCAGTTCTTC; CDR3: CSVEGPYEQFF
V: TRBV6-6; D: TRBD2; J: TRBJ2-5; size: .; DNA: TGTGCCAGCAGTTACCCTAGCGGGCAAGAGACCCAGTACTTC; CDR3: CASSYPSGQETQYF
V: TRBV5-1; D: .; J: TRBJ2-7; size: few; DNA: TGCGCCAGCAGGACGGACCCCCGGTACGAGCAGTACTTC; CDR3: CASRTDPRYEQYF
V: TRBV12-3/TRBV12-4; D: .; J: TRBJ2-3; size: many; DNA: TGTGCCAGCGTCGGACTCACAGATACGCAGTATTTT; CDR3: CASVGLTDTQYF
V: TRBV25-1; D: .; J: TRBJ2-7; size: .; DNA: TGTGCCAGCAGCCAACCTCCCTCAACCGAGCAGTACTTC; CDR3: CASSQPPSTEQYF
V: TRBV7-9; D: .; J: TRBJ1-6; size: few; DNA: TGTGCCAGCAGCTTAGGGGCAGCCGGGAGGGGACCCCTCCACTTT; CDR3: CASSLGAAGRGPLHF
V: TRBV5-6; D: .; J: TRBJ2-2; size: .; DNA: TGTGCCAGCAGCATACGACAGTACACCGGGGAGCTGTTTTTT; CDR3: CASSIRQYTGELFF
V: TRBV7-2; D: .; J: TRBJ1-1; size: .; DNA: TGTGCCAGCAGCTTATTTGGAGGGGACACTGAAGCTTTCTTT; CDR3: CASSLFGGDTEAFF
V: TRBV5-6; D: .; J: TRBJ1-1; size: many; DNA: TGTGCCAGCAGCTTGTTTGGGCCGGGGGTAAACACTGAAGCTTTCTTT; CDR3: CASSLFGPGVNTEAFF
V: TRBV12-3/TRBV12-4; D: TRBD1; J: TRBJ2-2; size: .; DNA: TGTGCCAGCAGTCGCGGACAGGTGTTCACCGGGGAGCTGTTTTTT; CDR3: CASSRGQVFTGELFF